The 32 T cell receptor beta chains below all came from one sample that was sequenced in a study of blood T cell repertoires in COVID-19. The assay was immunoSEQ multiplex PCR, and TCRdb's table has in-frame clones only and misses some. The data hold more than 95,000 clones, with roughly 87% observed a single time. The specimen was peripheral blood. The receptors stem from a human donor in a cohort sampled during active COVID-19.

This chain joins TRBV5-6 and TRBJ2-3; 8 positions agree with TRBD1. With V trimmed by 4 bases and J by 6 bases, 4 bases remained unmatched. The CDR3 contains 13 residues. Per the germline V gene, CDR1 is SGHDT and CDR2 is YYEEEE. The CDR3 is CASSRTGRDTQYF. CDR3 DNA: TGTGCCAGCAGCCGGACAGGGCGCGATACGCAGTATTTT.

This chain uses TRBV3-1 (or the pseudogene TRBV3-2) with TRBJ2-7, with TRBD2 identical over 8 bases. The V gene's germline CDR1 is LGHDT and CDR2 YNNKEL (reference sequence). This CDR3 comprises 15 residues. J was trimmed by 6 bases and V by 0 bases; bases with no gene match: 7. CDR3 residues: CASSQESGGGGEQYF. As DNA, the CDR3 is TGTGCCAGCAGCCAAGAGAGCGGGGGCGGGGGCGAGCAGTACTTC.

DNA of the CDR3: TGCGCCAGCAGCCAGGACAGTCCTGATCAGCCCCAGCATTTT. Protein: CASSQDSPDQPQHF. The J gene is TRBJ1-5, the V gene TRBV5-1, with D possibly being TRBD1 (6 bases). Germline-derived CDR1 and CDR2 are SGHRS and YFSETQ. With 4 bases removed from V and 5 bases from J, the gap between germline ends came to 13 bases. The CDR3 runs 14 residues. Full variable domain (missing parts from reference TRBV5-1 and TRBJ1-5): KAGVTQTPRYLIKTRGQQVTLSCSPISGHRSVSWYQQTPGQGLQFLFEYFSETQRNKGNFPGRFSGRQFSNSRSEMNVSTLELGDSALYLCASSQDSPDQPQHFGDGTRLSIL.

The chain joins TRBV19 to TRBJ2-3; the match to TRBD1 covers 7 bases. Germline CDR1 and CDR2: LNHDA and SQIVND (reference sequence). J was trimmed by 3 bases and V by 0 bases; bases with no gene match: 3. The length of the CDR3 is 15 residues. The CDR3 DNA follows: TGTGCCAGTAGTATAGATTCGGGACAGACAGATACGCAGTATTTT. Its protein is CASSIDSGQTDTQYF.

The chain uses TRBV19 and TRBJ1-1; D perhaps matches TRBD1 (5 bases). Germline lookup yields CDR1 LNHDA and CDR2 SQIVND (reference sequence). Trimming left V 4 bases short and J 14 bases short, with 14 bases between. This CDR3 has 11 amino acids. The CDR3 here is CASSTASGGFF. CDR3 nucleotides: TGTGCCAGTAGTACAGCCAGCGGGGGATTCTTT.

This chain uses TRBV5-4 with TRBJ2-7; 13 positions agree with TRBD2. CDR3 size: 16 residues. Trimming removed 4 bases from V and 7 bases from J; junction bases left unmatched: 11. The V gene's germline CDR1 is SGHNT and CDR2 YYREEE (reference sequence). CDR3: CASSKGLAGQWREQYF. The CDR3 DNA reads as TGTGCCAGCAGCAAGGGACTAGCGGGGCAATGGAGGGAGCAGTACTTC.

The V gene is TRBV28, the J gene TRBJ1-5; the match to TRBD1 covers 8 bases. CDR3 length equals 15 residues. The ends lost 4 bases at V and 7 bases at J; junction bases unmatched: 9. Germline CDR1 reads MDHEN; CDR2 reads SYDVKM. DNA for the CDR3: TGTGCCAGCAGTTCCGGACAGGGAGGCAGCCAGCCCCAGCATTTT. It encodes CASSSGQGGSQPQHF.

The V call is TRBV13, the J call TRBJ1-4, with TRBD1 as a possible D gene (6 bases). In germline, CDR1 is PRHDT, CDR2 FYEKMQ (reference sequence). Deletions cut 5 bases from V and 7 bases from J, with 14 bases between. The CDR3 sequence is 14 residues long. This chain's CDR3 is CASSRGGAGEKLFF. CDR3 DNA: TGTGCCAGCAGCCGGGGGGGCGCGGGTGAAAAACTGTTTTTT.

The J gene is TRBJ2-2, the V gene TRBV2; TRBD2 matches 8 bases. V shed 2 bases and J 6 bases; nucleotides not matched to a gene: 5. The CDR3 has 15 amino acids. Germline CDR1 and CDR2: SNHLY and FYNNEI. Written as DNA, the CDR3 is TGTGCCAGCAGTGAATTTAGCGGGGCACCCGGGGAGCTGTTTTTT. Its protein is CASSEFSGAPGELFF.

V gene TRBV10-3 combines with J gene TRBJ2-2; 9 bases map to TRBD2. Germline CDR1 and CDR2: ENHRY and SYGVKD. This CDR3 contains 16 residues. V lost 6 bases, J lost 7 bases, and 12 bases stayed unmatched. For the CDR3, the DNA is TGTGCCATCAGCGCCGTACCCGCGACTAGCGGCGGGGAGCTGTTTTTT. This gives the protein CAISAVPATSGGELFF.

Here the CDR3 reads CASSYHTTTEAFF. CDR3 nucleotides: TGTGCCAGCAGCTATCACACAACTACCGAAGCTTTCTTT. The chain has TRBV5-8 and TRBJ1-1; D call uncertain. Looked up from germline, CDR1 is SGHTS and CDR2 is YDEGEE. This CDR3 is built from 13 residues. Trimming pared 3 bases from V and 8 bases from J, leaving 14 bases between. The full variable domain, in which reference TRBV5-8 and TRBJ1-1 provide the parts outside the CDR3, is EAGVTQSPTHLIKTRGQQATLRCSPISGHTSVYWYQQALGLGLQFLLWYDEGEERNRGNFPPRFSGRQFPNYSSELNVNALELEDSALYLCASSYHTTTEAFFGQGTRLTVV.

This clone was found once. This CDR3 is CASSESGQYYGYTF. The DNA for the CDR3 is TGCGCCAGCAGTGAGTCCGGACAGTACTATGGCTACACCTTC. The V and J genes are TRBV10-1 and TRBJ1-2; a possible D gene is TRBD1 (6 bases). Trimming cost V 0 bases and J 3 bases, with 8 bases left between them. CDR3 length: 14 residues. Germline V gene lookup returns CDR1 WNHNN and CDR2 SYGVQD (reference sequence).

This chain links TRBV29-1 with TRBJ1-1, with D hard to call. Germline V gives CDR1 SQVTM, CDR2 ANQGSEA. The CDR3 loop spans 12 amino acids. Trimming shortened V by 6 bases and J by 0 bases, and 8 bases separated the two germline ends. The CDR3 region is CSVPNLNTEAFF. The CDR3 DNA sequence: TGCAGCGTACCTAACCTGAACACTGAAGCTTTCTTT.

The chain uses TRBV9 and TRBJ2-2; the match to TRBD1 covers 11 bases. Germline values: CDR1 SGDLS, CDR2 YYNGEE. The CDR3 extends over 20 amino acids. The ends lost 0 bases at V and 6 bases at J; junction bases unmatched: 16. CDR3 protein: CASSVASGQGVVGSAGELFF. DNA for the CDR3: TGTGCCAGCAGCGTAGCCTCGGGACAGGGGGTCGTGGGATCGGCCGGGGAGCTGTTTTTT.

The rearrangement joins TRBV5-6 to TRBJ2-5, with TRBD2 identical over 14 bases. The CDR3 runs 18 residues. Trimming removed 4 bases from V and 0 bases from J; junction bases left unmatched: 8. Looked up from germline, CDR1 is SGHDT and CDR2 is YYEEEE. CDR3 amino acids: CASSRGLAGAPHQETQYF. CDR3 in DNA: TGTGCCAGCAGCCGGGGACTAGCGGGAGCCCCGCACCAAGAGACCCAGTACTTC.

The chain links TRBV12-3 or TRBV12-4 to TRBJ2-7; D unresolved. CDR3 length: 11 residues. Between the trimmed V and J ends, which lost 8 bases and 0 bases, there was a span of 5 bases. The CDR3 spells CASRSSYEQYF. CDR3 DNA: TGTGCCAGCCGGAGCTCCTACGAGCAGTACTTC.

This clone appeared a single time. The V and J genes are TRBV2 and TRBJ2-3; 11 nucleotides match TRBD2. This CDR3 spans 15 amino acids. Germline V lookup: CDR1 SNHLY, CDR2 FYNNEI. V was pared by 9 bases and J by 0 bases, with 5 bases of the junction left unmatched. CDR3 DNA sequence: TGTGCCAGTCACCGGACTAGCGGGAGCACAGATACGCAGTATTTT. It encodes CASHRTSGSTDTQYF.

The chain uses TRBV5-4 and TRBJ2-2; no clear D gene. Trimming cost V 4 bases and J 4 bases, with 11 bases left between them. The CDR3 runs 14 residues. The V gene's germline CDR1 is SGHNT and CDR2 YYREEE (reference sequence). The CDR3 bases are TGTGCCAGCAGCCGGCCCGGGTTCACCGGGGAGCTGTTTTTT. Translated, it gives CASSRPGFTGELFF. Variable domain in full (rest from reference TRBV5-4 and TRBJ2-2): ETGVTQSPTHLIKTRGQQVTLRCSSQSGHNTVSWYQQALGQGPQFIFQYYREEENGRGNFPPRFSGLQFPNYSSELNVNALELDDSALYLCASSRPGFTGELFFGEGSRLTVL.

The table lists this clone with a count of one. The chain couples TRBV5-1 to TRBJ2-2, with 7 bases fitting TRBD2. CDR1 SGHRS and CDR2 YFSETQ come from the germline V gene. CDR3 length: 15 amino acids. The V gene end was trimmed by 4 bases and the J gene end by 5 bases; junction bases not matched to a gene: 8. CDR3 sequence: CASSAAGVQTGELFF. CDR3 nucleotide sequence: TGCGCCAGCAGCGCCGCGGGAGTTCAGACCGGGGAGCTGTTTTTT.

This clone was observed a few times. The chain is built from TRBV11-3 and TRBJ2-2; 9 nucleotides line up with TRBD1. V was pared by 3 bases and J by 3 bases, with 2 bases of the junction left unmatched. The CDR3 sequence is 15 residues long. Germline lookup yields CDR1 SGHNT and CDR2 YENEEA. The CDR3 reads CASSLRTGDTGELFF. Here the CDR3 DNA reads TGTGCCAGCAGCTTGAGGACAGGGGACACCGGGGAGCTGTTTTTT. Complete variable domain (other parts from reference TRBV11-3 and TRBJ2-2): EAGVVQSPRYKIIEKKQPVAFWCNPISGHNTLYWYLQNLGQGPELLIRYENEEAVDDSQLPKDRFSAERLKGVDSTLKIQPAELGDSAVYLCASSLRTGDTGELFFGEGSRLTVL.

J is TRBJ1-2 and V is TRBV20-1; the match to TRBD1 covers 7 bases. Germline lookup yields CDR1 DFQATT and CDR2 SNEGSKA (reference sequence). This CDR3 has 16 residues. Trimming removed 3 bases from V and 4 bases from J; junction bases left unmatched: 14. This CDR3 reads CSASFPRQGEAYGYTF. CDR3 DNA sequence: TGCAGTGCTAGTTTCCCTCGACAGGGTGAGGCCTATGGCTACACCTTC.

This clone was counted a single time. In nucleotides, the CDR3 is TGTGCCAGCAGCTTACTCCGGGACAGGGATGCTTTCTTT. It is translated as CASSLLRDRDAFF. This chain connects TRBV11-2 to TRBJ1-1, with 9 bases aligning to TRBD1. The CDR3 totals 13 residues. Germline V gives CDR1 SGHAT, CDR2 FQNNGV. V shed 2 bases and J 11 bases; nucleotides not matched to a gene: 6.

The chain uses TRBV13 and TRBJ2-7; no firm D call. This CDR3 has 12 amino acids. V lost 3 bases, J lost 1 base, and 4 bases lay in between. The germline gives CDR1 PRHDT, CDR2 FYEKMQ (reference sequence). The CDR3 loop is CASSFPSYEQYF. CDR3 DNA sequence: TGTGCCAGCAGCTTTCCTTCCTACGAGCAGTACTTC.

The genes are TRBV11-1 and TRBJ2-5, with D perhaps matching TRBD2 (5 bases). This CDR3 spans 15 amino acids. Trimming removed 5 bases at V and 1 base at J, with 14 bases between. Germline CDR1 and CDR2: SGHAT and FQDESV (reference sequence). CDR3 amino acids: CASSPRDSSQETQYF. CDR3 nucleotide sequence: TGTGCCAGCAGCCCCCGGGATAGCAGCCAAGAGACCCAGTACTTC.

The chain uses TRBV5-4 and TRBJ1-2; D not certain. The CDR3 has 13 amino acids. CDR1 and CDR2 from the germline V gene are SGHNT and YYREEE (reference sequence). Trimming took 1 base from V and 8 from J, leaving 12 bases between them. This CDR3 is CASSLNVWPGYTF. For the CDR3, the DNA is TGTGCCAGCAGCTTGAACGTCTGGCCGGGCTACACCTTC.

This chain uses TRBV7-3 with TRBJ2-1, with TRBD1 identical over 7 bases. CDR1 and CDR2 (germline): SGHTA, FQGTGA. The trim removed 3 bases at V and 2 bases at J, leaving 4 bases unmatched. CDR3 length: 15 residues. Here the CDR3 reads CASSLETGAYNEQFF. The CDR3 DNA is TGTGCCAGCAGCTTGGAAACAGGGGCCTACAATGAGCAGTTCTTC.

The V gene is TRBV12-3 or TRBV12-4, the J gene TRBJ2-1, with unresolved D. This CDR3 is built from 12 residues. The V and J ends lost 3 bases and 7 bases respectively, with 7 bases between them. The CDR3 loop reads CASSFFSNEQFF. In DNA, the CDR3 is TGTGCCAGCAGTTTTTTTAGTAATGAGCAGTTCTTC.

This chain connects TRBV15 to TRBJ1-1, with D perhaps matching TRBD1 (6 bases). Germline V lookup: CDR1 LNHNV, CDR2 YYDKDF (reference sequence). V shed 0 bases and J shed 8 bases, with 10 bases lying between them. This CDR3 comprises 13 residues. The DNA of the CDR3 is TGTGCCACCAGCAGAGATCTAGACAGGGAAGCTTTCTTT. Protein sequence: CATSRDLDREAFF.

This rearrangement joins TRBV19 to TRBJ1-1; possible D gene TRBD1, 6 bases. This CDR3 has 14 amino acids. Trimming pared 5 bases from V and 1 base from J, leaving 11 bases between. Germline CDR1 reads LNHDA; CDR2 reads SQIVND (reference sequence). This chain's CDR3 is CASSANRANTEAFF. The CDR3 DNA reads TGTGCCAGTAGTGCTAACAGGGCGAACACTGAAGCTTTCTTT.

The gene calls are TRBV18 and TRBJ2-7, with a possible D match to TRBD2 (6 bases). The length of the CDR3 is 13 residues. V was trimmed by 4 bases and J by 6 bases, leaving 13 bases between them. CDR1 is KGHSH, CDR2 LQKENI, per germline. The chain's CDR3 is CASSLSFGGEQYF. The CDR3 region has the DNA TGTGCCAGCTCACTTTCTTTCGGGGGCGAGCAGTACTTC.

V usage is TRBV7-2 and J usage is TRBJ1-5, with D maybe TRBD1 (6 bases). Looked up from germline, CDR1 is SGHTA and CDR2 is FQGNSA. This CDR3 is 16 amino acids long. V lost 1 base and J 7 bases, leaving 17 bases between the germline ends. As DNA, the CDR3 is TGTGCCAGCAGCTTAGGCGGAGGTGGGGGCGAGCAGCCCCAGCATTTT. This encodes CASSLGGGGGEQPQHF.

Here the CDR3 reads CASSQEGRGRGYTF. The CDR3 nucleotides read TGTGCCAGCAGCCAAGAAGGACGGGGTCGCGGCTACACCTTC. The rearrangement uses TRBV3-1 (or the pseudogene TRBV3-2) and TRBJ1-2; no clear D. The CDR3 sequence is 14 residues long. Looked up from germline, CDR1 is LGHDT and CDR2 is YNNKEL (reference sequence). Trimming took 0 bases from V and 8 from J, leaving 13 bases between them.